Sequencing of this TCR beta chain was carried out in a study of blood T cell repertoires in COVID-19. This CDR3 is 20 amino acids long. J gave up 4 bases and V 4 bases, and 16 bases lay outside the gene matches. As processed by the authors: Amplification with reference gene primers provided the estimates of nucleated cell counts. Sequenced by immunoSEQ multiplex PCR; TCRdb stores in-frame clones only, minus some. Clonal size and the V and J genes are those of that table, whereas D and trimming came from the DNA. The sample includes under 300,000 clones, roughly nine tenths seen only once; the top ten take 5.5% to 8%.

The rearrangement links TRBV6-7 to TRBJ2-7; the match to TRBD2 covers 16 bases. TRBV6-7 is known as an ORF, though its function is uncertain. The sequenced material came from peripheral blood. The clonotype comes from a man in his sixties with acute or convalescent COVID-19. This CDR3 reads CASSFRAGGTSGRAPYEQYF. The DNA for the CDR3 is TGTGCCAGCAGTTTTCGGGCGGGGGGGACTAGCGGGAGGGCCCCGTACGAGCAGTACTTC.